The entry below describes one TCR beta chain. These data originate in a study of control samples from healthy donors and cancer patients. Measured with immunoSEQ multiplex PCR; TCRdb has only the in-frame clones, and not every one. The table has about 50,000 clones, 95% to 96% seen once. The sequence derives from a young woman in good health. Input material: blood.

The CDR3 reads CASSTLAGGGPDTQYF. DNA for the CDR3: TGTGCCAGCAGCACACTAGCGGGAGGAGGCCCAGATACGCAGTATTTT. V gene TRBV9 combines with J gene TRBJ2-3; 12 bases align to TRBD2. Germline V CDR1 and CDR2: SGDLS, YYNGEE. The CDR3 runs to 16 residues. After removal of 4 bases from V and 4 bases from J, the junction contained 7 bases not matched to a gene.